These 31 T cell receptor beta chains came from one sample sequenced in a study of post-analysis software for immune sequencing data. Findings and limits, study-wide: The five TRBV segments detected at higher frequency in patients than in controls included TRBV5-6, TRBV5-1 and TRBV20-1.

These receptors lack a known antigen. Carried by the TCR beta cDNA libraries were unique molecular identifiers. In TCRdb, the PCR reads were re-called with MiXCR into one record per CDR3 protein. This table has 750,000 to 950,000 distinct CDR3 sequences, just over 45% appearing once. Sequenced input: blood. All receptors derive from a girl aged 5-17 years with multiple sclerosis.

V and J are TRBV12-3 or TRBV12-4 and TRBJ1-1, with 8 bases fitting TRBD1. The CDR3 loop spans 16 amino acids. V lost 6 bases to trimming and J lost 1 base; unmatched junction nucleotides: 10. As DNA, the CDR3 is TGTGCCAGCAGCTACAGTCCCGGGACAGGGAACACTGAAGCTTTCTTT. Residues: CASSYSPGTGNTEAFF.

Turning to this clonotype: One end of the junction varies from germline; a read error may be responsible. The chain is built from TRBV27 and TRBJ2-7; D unclear. The CDR3 length is 13 residues. Germline CDR1 is MNHEY and CDR2 is SMNVEV (reference sequence). CDR3 protein: CASSVSGLYEQYF. The CDR3 coding sequence is TGTGCCAGCAGTGTATCCGGGCTCTACGAGCAGTACTTC.

The J gene is TRBJ2-1, the V gene TRBV14; 10 positions match TRBD2. CDR3 length: 15 residues. Unmatched junction bases numbered 6, after V lost 4 bases and J lost 6 bases. The germline CDR1 and CDR2 sequences are SGHDN and FVKESK. Here the CDR3 DNA reads TGTGCCAGCAGCCGTAGCGGGAGGAGAGGCAATGAGCAGTTCTTC. Encoded protein: CASSRSGRRGNEQFF.

Worth noting for this clonotype: One end of the junction fails to match germline, which may point to a read error. The V call is TRBV12-3 or TRBV12-4, the J call TRBJ1-2; no firm D call. The CDR3 extends over 13 amino acids. Written as DNA, the CDR3 is TGTGCCGGCAGCCGACGGGGTGACTATGGCTACACCTTC. Protein product: CAGSRRGDYGYTF.

This clonotype was observed a handful of times. This chain joins TRBV7-9 and TRBJ2-1; D is ambiguous. The CDR3 spans 12 residues. V was clipped by 4 bases and J by 8 bases, with 9 bases between them. Germline values: CDR1 SEHNR, CDR2 FQNEAQ (reference sequence). Here the CDR3 reads CASSSLGYEQFF. In nucleotides, the CDR3 is TGTGCCAGCAGCTCTTTGGGGTATGAGCAGTTCTTC.

This clonotype was observed a handful of times. V gene TRBV20-1 combines with J gene TRBJ2-1, with 10 positions matching TRBD2. The V gene end was trimmed by 6 bases and the J gene end by 1 base; junction bases not matched to a gene: 12. CDR1 and CDR2 (germline): DFQATT, SNEGSKA (reference sequence). The CDR3 has 17 amino acids. Here the CDR3 reads CSAPGSGRARSYNEQFF. For the CDR3, the DNA is TGCAGTGCCCCGGGCAGCGGGAGGGCCAGATCCTACAATGAGCAGTTCTTC.

This chain connects TRBV20-1 to TRBJ2-1; 7 bases line up with TRBD2. This CDR3 region has 15 residues. After removal of 0 bases from V and 12 bases from J, the junction contained 14 bases not matched to a gene. The germline CDR1 and CDR2 sequences are DFQATT and SNEGSKA (reference sequence). The DNA for the CDR3 is TGCAGTGCTAGAGACCTCCGAGACGCGGGAGAATGGCAGTTCTTC. The encoded protein is CSARDLRDAGEWQFF.

The V and J genes are TRBV2 and TRBJ2-4; either TRBD1 or TRBD2 may fit D (5 bases each). Germline V lookup: CDR1 SNHLY, CDR2 FYNNEI. This CDR3 is 12 amino acids long. V shed 3 bases and J shed 9 bases, with 9 bases lying between them. The CDR3 region is CASSDDSGIQYF. DNA for the CDR3: TGTGCCAGCAGTGACGACAGCGGCATTCAGTACTTC.

This chain links TRBV5-1 with TRBJ1-3; 9 bases align to TRBD1. Germline V lookup: CDR1 SGHRS, CDR2 YFSETQ. The CDR3 covers 15 residues. V dropped 2 bases and J dropped 4; count of bases not matched to a gene: 4. CDR3 sequence reads: CASSLRTGDGNTIYF. CDR3 sequence (DNA): TGCGCCAGCAGCTTACGGACAGGGGACGGAAACACCATATATTTT.

The chain links TRBV5-1 to TRBJ2-5; D is unresolved. V lost 5 bases and J 5 bases, leaving 13 bases between the germline ends. Germline V gene lookup returns CDR1 SGHRS and CDR2 YFSETQ. The CDR3 spans 13 residues. As DNA, the CDR3 is TGCGCCAGCAGTTCTCACCCGGAGGAGACCCAGTACTTC. This encodes CASSSHPEETQYF. Filled out from reference TRBV5-1 and TRBJ2-5, the complete variable domain reads KAGVTQTPRYLIKTRGQQVTLSCSPISGHRSVSWYQQTPGQGLQFLFEYFSETQRNKGNFPGRFSGRQFSNSRSEMNVSTLELGDSALYLCASSSHPEETQYFGPGTRLLVL.

The CDR3 nucleotides are TGTGCCAGCAGCGAGGGACAGGGGAATCCCTACGAGCAGTACTTC. It translates to CASSEGQGNPYEQYF. V and J are TRBV9 and TRBJ2-7; 10 bases match TRBD1. V lost 3 bases, J lost 2 bases, and 5 bases stayed unmatched. Germline loops: CDR1 SGDLS, CDR2 YYNGEE. CDR3 length equals 15 residues.

The chain couples TRBV27 to TRBJ2-7; TRBD2 matches 7 bases. With V trimmed by 1 base and J by 2 bases, 8 bases remained unmatched. The CDR3 loop spans 16 amino acids. Germline-derived CDR1 and CDR2 are MNHEY and SMNVEV (reference sequence). The CDR3 sequence is CASSLFRTRVAYEQYF. DNA of the CDR3: TGTGCCAGCAGTTTATTCAGGACTAGGGTCGCCTACGAGCAGTACTTC.

The V and J genes are TRBV6-2 or TRBV6-3 and TRBJ2-3; 7 nucleotides agree with TRBD2. The ends lost 5 bases at V and 4 bases at J; junction bases unmatched: 6. Germline CDR1 reads MNHEY; CDR2 reads SVGEGT. The length of the CDR3 is 14 residues. The CDR3 loop is CASSAGAPSDTQYF. CDR3 coding DNA: TGTGCCAGCAGTGCGGGAGCACCCTCAGATACGCAGTATTTT.

The chain carries TRBV7-2 and TRBJ2-5, with a weak D call TRBD1 (5 bases). Germline CDR1 is SGHTA and CDR2 is FQGNSA. This CDR3 is 15 amino acids long. Trimming took off 0 bases at V and 1 base at J, with 9 bases between the two ends. This CDR3 is CASSLATVFQETQYF. CDR3 bases: TGTGCCAGCAGCTTAGCGACAGTCTTCCAAGAGACCCAGTACTTC.

This clonotype was picked up one time. V is TRBV20-1 and J is TRBJ2-3; D possibly corresponds to TRBD2 (5 bases). The V gene lost 1 base and the J gene lost 3 bases, with 14 bases spanning the gap. The CDR3 is 15 amino acids. Germline-derived CDR1 and CDR2 are DFQATT and SNEGSKA (reference sequence). CDR3 DNA: TGCAGTGCTAGAGGCCGGGAATCCTGGACAGATACGCAGTATTTT. This gives the protein CSARGRESWTDTQYF.

This clonotype has ten or more counts. This chain links TRBV7-8 with TRBJ2-2; possible D gene TRBD2, 6 bases. The CDR3 loop spans 12 amino acids. The V and J ends lost 6 bases and 7 bases respectively, with 9 bases between them. Germline CDR1 is SGHVS and CDR2 is FQNEAQ. CDR3 nucleotides: TGTGCCAGCAGTGGGACTTACGGGGAGCTGTTTTTT. Its translation: CASSGTYGELFF.

V usage is TRBV4-3 and J usage is TRBJ1-2; D perhaps matches TRBD1 (5 bases). The CDR3 is made up of 14 amino acids. Germline V gene lookup returns CDR1 LGHNA and CDR2 YSLEER. The V end was cut by 0 bases, the J end by 7 bases, with 12 bases between. CDR3 DNA sequence: TGCGCCAGCAGCCAAGACGGCGGGGCCAGTGGCTACACCTTC. Its protein is CASSQDGGASGYTF.

The V call is TRBV20-1, the J call TRBJ2-5, with 7 nucleotides matching TRBD2. Judging by the DNA end, TRBJ2-7 fits better; the J call may be wrong. The CDR3 consists of 14 residues. The germline V gene encodes CDR1 DFQATT and CDR2 SNEGSKA (reference sequence). Here the CDR3 reads CSATGTTDVYEQYF. The CDR3 nucleotides read TGCAGTGCAACTGGGACTACAGACGTCTACGAGCAGTACTTC.

This clonotype has just one count. The genes are TRBV7-9 and TRBJ2-2; TRBD2 matches at 11 bases. The CDR3 extends over 19 amino acids. V shed 5 bases, J shed 2 bases, and the junction held 13 bases outside the gene matches. Germline CDR1 SEHNR, CDR2 FQNEAQ (reference sequence). The CDR3 protein is CASSPRLAGMFPNTGELFF. The CDR3 DNA reads TGTGCCAGCAGCCCTAGACTAGCGGGAATGTTCCCAAACACCGGGGAGCTGTTTTTT.

The CDR3: CASSRPQGTSNEQFF. CDR3 DNA: TGTGCCAGCTCGCGCCCACAGGGGACCTCCAATGAGCAGTTCTTC. The chain recombines TRBV18 with TRBJ2-1; 7 bases agree with TRBD1. J lost 6 bases, V lost 6 bases, and 11 bases had no gene match. This CDR3 is built from 15 residues. Germline V lookup: CDR1 KGHSH, CDR2 LQKENI. Looking up the rest from reference TRBV18 and TRBJ2-1 gives the full variable domain: NAGVMQNPRHLVRRRGQEARLRCSPMKGHSHVYWYRQLPEEGLKFMVYLQKENIIDESGMPKERFSAEFPKEGPSILRIQQVVRGDSAAYFCASSRPQGTSNEQFFGPGTRLTVL.

This clonotype came up a few times. J is TRBJ1-2 and V is TRBV27; D is undetermined. The germline CDR1 and CDR2 sequences are MNHEY and SMNVEV (reference sequence). V gave up 5 bases and J gave up 2 bases, with 9 bases separating them. The CDR3 contains 13 residues. The CDR3: CASSPRINYGYTF. The CDR3 DNA reads as TGTGCCAGCAGTCCCCGTATCAACTATGGCTACACCTTC.

A single count supports this clonotype. V usage is TRBV12-3 or TRBV12-4 and J usage is TRBJ2-7; D is perhaps TRBD1 (5 bases). The tail of the sequence fits TRBJ2-5 better, so the J call may be wrong. The CDR3 consists of 17 residues. The CDR3 DNA reads as TGTGCCAGCAGTTTTCATAGCCAGGCCAAGGGGTGGGCGACCCAGTACTTC. This translates into CASSFHSQAKGWATQYF.

The chain joins TRBV7-9 to TRBJ2-4; D is unresolved. The length of the CDR3 is 15 residues. Germline V gene lookup returns CDR1 SEHNR and CDR2 FQNEAQ (reference sequence). Trimming stripped 10 bases from V and 0 bases from J, with 16 bases between. The chain's CDR3 is CATTGGWTAKNIQYF. The DNA of the CDR3 is TGTGCCACCACCGGTGGTTGGACAGCCAAAAACATTCAGTACTTC.

CDR3 sequence reads: CSFTRQETQYF. CDR3 nucleotides: TGCAGTTTTACTCGCCAAGAGACCCAGTACTTC. The chain carries TRBV20-1 and TRBJ2-5; D unclear. CDR3 length: 11 amino acids. CDR1 and CDR2 (germline): DFQATT, SNEGSKA (reference sequence). The germline V and J ends were trimmed by 8 bases and 1 base, with 8 bases remaining between them.

V gene TRBV12-3 or TRBV12-4 combines with J gene TRBJ2-1; D is uncertain. The CDR3 consists of 15 residues. Trimming removed 5 bases at V and 0 bases at J, with 11 bases between. The CDR3 region is CASSAFRSSYNEQFF. CDR3 DNA sequence: TGTGCCAGCAGTGCCTTCAGGAGCTCCTACAATGAGCAGTTCTTC.

The genes are TRBV5-1 and TRBJ2-1; D gene uncertain. Germline lookup yields CDR1 SGHRS and CDR2 YFSETQ. The CDR3 extends over 17 amino acids. Trimming took 1 base from V and 0 from J, leaving 14 bases between them. DNA for the CDR3: TGCGCCAGCAGCTTGTTCAGTCAGTCGAGCTCCTACAATGAGCAGTTCTTC. Encoded protein: CASSLFSQSSSYNEQFF.

This chain uses TRBV4-1 with TRBJ1-4, with D possibly being TRBD1 (5 bases). Trimming stripped 1 base from V and 3 bases from J, with 12 bases between. The CDR3 length is 16 residues. Looked up from germline, CDR1 is MGHRA and CDR2 is YSYEKL. The CDR3: CASSQALTDPNEKLFF. The CDR3 nucleotides read TGCGCCAGCAGCCAAGCCCTGACAGACCCTAATGAAAAACTGTTTTTT.

The rearrangement joins TRBV27 to TRBJ1-5, with D hard to call. V was cut by 2 bases and J by 3 bases, with 14 bases left in between. The CDR3 length is 16 residues. CDR1 and CDR2 from the germline V gene are MNHEY and SMNVEV (reference sequence). The CDR3 region is CASSLIGLGNNQPQHF. As DNA, the CDR3 is TGTGCCAGCAGTTTAATCGGGTTGGGAAACAATCAGCCCCAGCATTTT.

V is TRBV28 and J is TRBJ2-3; 9 bases are a match to TRBD1. V gave up 5 bases and J gave up 2 bases; unmatched junction bases: 14. CDR1 and CDR2 from the germline V gene are MDHEN and SYDVKM. The CDR3 loop spans 18 amino acids. The CDR3 here is CASSARDRAIADTDTQYF. The DNA of the CDR3 is TGTGCCAGCAGTGCCCGGGACAGGGCGATCGCCGACACAGATACGCAGTATTTT. The entire variable domain, with the rest obtained from reference TRBV28 and TRBJ2-3, is as follows: DVKVTQSSRYLVKRTGEKVFLECVQDMDHENMFWYRQDPGLGLRLIYFSYDVKMKEKGDIPEGYSVSREKKERFSLILESASTNQTSMYLCASSARDRAIADTDTQYFGPGTRLTVL.

The chain recombines TRBV9 with TRBJ2-6, with D possibly TRBD1 on 6 matching bases. The CDR3 has 15 residues. Germline V gives CDR1 SGDLS, CDR2 YYNGEE. Trimming removed 2 bases from V and 1 base from J, with 7 bases in between. The CDR3 here is CASSVRGSGANVLTF. As DNA, the CDR3 is TGTGCCAGCAGCGTCAGGGGATCTGGGGCCAACGTCCTGACTTTC.

In this sample, this clonotype turned up a few times. The V gene is TRBV20-1, the J gene TRBJ2-3; 7 bases are shared with TRBD1. CDR1 DFQATT and CDR2 SNEGSKA come from the germline V gene (reference sequence). There are 14 residues in the CDR3. The CDR3 sequence: CGKGGLLYTDTQYF. The CDR3 coding sequence is TGCGGTAAAGGGGGCCTTCTTTACACAGATACGCAGTATTTT.